The 2 T cell receptor beta chains reported below all come from one sample, sequenced in a study of CD8+ T cells in alopecia areata. RNA extraction and reverse transcription yielded cDNA as sequencing template. Repertoires were generated with immunoSEQ multiplex PCR, while TCRdb's copy carries only in-frame clones and drops some. This sample yields 150,000 to 180,000 clones, of which around half are seen a single time; 15% to 20% belongs to the top ten. The material sequenced was CD8+ T cells sorted from blood, taken at week 0. The receptors come from a human donor with alopecia areata.

As to this clone: At one end the junction does not follow the germline gene, possibly because of a read error. The rearrangement joins TRBV2 to TRBJ2-4; D remains ambiguous. From germline, CDR1 is SNHLY and CDR2 FYNNEI. The CDR3 consists of 15 residues. The CDR3 reads CASSDGRWANNIQYF. CDR3 in DNA: TGTGCCAGCAGTGACGGGCGGTGGGCCAATAACATTCAGTACTTC.

This clone came up a few times. This rearrangement joins TRBV1 to TRBJ2-7; the table assigns TRBD1, which was not confirmed against the DNA. TRBV1 is given as a pseudogene. The CDR3 extends over 16 amino acids. For the CDR3, the DNA is TGCACCAGCAGCCACCGGTGTAGGGGGTTATACTACGAGCAGTACTTC. This translates into CTSSHRCRGLYYEQYF.